This T cell receptor beta chain was observed in a study of cytomegalovirus exposure and HLA in healthy donors. Whole-study results and caveats: Most TCR sequences were rare, but some public TCRs occurred in many donors.

In the case of this clone: The antigen is undetermined.

The PCR used 60 Vbeta and 13 Jbeta primers. The method was immunoSEQ multiplex PCR; TCRdb's version includes in-frame clones alone and lacks a portion of them. In the table there are about 160,000 clones, roughly three quarters of which are singletons. The sequenced sample consisted of PBMCs. The TCR originated in a man younger than 35 in good health and CMV-seropositive.

The CDR3 protein is CASSPGERRADYGYTF. CDR3 sequence (DNA): TGTGCCAGCAGCCCGGGGGAGAGAAGGGCCGACTATGGCTACACCTTC. The chain is built from TRBV5-4 and TRBJ1-2; maybe TRBD1 (5 bases). CDR1 SGHNT and CDR2 YYREEE come from the germline V gene (reference sequence). Trimming left V 4 bases short and J 3 bases short, with 19 bases between. This CDR3 region has 16 residues.